This T cell receptor (beta chain) was retrieved from a study of T cell changes during pregnancy in multiple sclerosis. Here immunoSEQ multiplex PCR was the method, and the copy in TCRdb shows in-frame clones only, minus some. The sample contains around 49,000 clones, 90% of which appear only once. V shed 0 bases and J shed 8 bases, with 14 bases lying between them. This CDR3 comprises 15 residues. Germline V CDR1 and CDR2: SGHRS, YFSETQ. This rearrangement joins TRBV5-1 to TRBJ1-4, with D possibly matching TRBD1 (6 bases). The sequenced sample was peripheral blood, obtained after pregnancy. The clonotype was recovered from a female donor in good health, enrolled as a control in a pregnancy study. CDR3 amino acids: CASSLDRVVEEKLFF. CDR3 nucleotide sequence: TGCGCCAGCAGCTTGGACAGGGTGGTGGAGGAAAAACTGTTTTTT. The variable domain in full, completed from reference TRBV5-1 and TRBJ1-4, reads KAGVTQTPRYLIKTRGQQVTLSCSPISGHRSVSWYQQTPGQGLQFLFEYFSETQRNKGNFPGRFSGRQFSNSRSEMNVSTLELGDSALYLCASSLDRVVEEKLFFGSGTQLSVL.